Here is one T cell receptor beta chain with its context. The antigen this receptor binds is unknown. The sample holds no much larger clone one base away, and base qualities are not on file. TCRbeta CDR3 regions were amplified from genomic DNA by means of the immunoSEQ Assay, a bias-controlled multiplex PCR. Per the original workflow: Within the assay, amplification of reference gene primers was used to estimate how many nucleated cells each sample contained. To quantify the absolute abundance of each unique TCRbeta CDR3 rearrangement, sequence reads were collapsed and filtered. Productive Simpson clonality was computed per sample as the square root of Simpson's diversity index over productive rearrangements. In its TCRdb copy, this immuneACCESS table keeps in-frame sequences only and misses some clones. Where compared with another copy, unresolved V genes explain less than half of these, and the others have no known cause. The D gene and trimming were derived from the DNA, and the V and J assignments and clone size from that table. Across this sample there are 150,000 or so clones, with around 83% seen only once. About 10% of the sample lies in the top ten.

Participants in the prospective study were aged roughly 18 to 100 years, lived in approximately 26 United States geographic areas, and enrolled through a virtual design. In the prospective study, participants were assigned to cohorts based on the clinical history participants reported in a screening survey and a study questionnaire. Recovered participants in ImmuneRACE Cohort 3 were defined by two consecutive negative NP/OP PCR tests, clearance by a healthcare professional, or resolution of symptoms. In the prospective study, mobile phlebotomists collected whole blood, serum and a nasopharyngeal or oropharyngeal swab from each participant. Participants in the prospective study had the option to provide additional blood draws and questionnaires over a 2-month period. Blood samples from the prospective study were shipped frozen or at room temperature prior to DNA extraction. This sample was taken from a study of blood T cell repertoires in COVID-19 (dated by TCRdb to the early 2020s). Some background on the complete study: Samples covering the acute and convalescent phases of COVID-19 were provided by collaborators in the United States, Italy and Spain. Deeply sampled blood TCRbeta repertoires from subjects exposed to, actively infected with, or recovered from COVID-19 were included in the dataset. The material from the prospective study consisted of cDNA or gDNA derived from T cells, B-cell-depleted T cells, or PBMCs. HLA class I and class II types, where available, came from metadata supplied by the sample provider rather than from assay-based typing. The repertoires were released in a freely available public database intended as a resource for research on the immune response to SARS-CoV-2. The sample metadata nearly always contained a de-identified subject ID, COVID-19 status, age in years and sex. The samples were drawn from two sources: the first 160 participants of the ongoing ImmuneRACE study, and over 950 subjects contributed by 6 global collaborators.

Results and caveats for the whole study, not just this receptor: How much clinical and demographic metadata was included differed by source and by participant, and the metadata was provided uncurated.

V trim: 2 bases; J trim: 11 bases; unmatched bases: 17. The CDR3 measures 16 amino acids from cysteine to phenylalanine. Kept here is only the CDR3 DNA, which spans 48 bases and is read in frame from base 1. As encoded in the germline V gene, CDR1 is SGHRS while CDR2 is YFSETQ. Rearrangement joined TRBV5-1 to TRBJ1-1, with 8 central nucleotides matching TRBD1. The TCR was taken from a man between 45 and 60 years old who had recovered from COVID-19. The source material was PBMCs or T cells enriched from blood (not recorded which). CDR3 loop: CASSFSKNPGQGLAFF. The nucleotides read TGCGCCAGCAGCTTCTCAAAAAACCCCGGACAGGGTTTGGCTTTCTTT.